Described below is a single T cell receptor (beta chain) sequence and its context. What it recognizes is unknown. This entry belongs to a study of cytomegalovirus exposure and HLA in healthy donors. Study-level results: By HLA locus, TCR association rates varied in a later analysis, with DRB1 showing the most and HLA-C the fewest.

The CDR3 covers 14 residues. In germline, CDR1 is SGHTA, CDR2 FQGTGA. V lost 5 bases and J lost 5; bases outside the gene matches: 3. Primers: 60 Vbeta forward and 13 Jbeta reverse. Repertoires were generated with immunoSEQ multiplex PCR, while TCRdb's copy carries only in-frame clones and drops some. This sample has over 250,000 clones, with around 65% found just once. Specimen: PBMCs. The receptor comes from a female donor in good health and CMV-seronegative. V and J are TRBV7-3 and TRBJ2-2; TRBD1 aligns across 9 bases. The CDR3 coding sequence is TGTGCCAGCAGCCGCGGACAGGGGACCGGGGAGCTGTTTTTT. Its protein product is CASSRGQGTGELFF.